These 3 T cell receptor beta chains share one sample of origin, sequenced in a study of tumor-infiltrating lymphocytes in primary liver carcinoma. TCR beta cDNA was made from 500 ng total RNA with a constant-region primer. Three nested multiplex PCR rounds, a slightly modified ARM-PCR method, built the TCR beta libraries. TRBV1-TRBV30 forward primers and a C-beta reverse primer were used in the first two PCR rounds, which each ran for approximately 11 cycles. TCRdb used MiXCR to reprocess the multiplex PCR reads, holding one entry per CDR3 protein. The sample has approximately 73,000 distinct CDR3 sequences; roughly two thirds are singletons. The study co-extracted DNA and RNA from roughly 20-30 mg of unsorted bulk tissue. Material for sequencing was liver tumor tissue from sampling region 4. Subset: tumor region T4, right-lateral pole. The receptors originated from a woman aged 60 to 75 with primary liver carcinoma and hepatitis B virus infection.

Comment on this clonotype: One end of the junction fails to match germline, which may point to a read error. This sequence joins TRBV5-1 and TRBJ1-1; no clear D. The CDR3 loop spans 13 amino acids. The germline CDR1 and CDR2 sequences are SGHRS and YFSETQ. CDR3 sequence (DNA): TGCGCAAGCAGCTTGGGTGCAGCCACCGAAGCTTTATTT. This sequence encodes CASSLGAATEALF.

Ten or more counts support this clonotype. This rearrangement joins TRBV6-5 to TRBJ1-1; 8 nucleotides line up with TRBD1. Germline V lookup: CDR1 MNHEY, CDR2 SVGAGI. Trimming removed 2 bases from V and 3 bases from J; junction bases left unmatched: 11. This CDR3 contains 17 residues. CDR3 loop: CASSYAYRGSGYTEAFF. The CDR3 nucleotides are TGTGCCAGCAGTTACGCCTACAGGGGGTCCGGGTACACTGAAGCTTTCTTT.

Many counts were recorded for this clonotype. The chain has TRBV18 and TRBJ2-7, with D tentatively TRBD1 or TRBD2 (5 bases each). The CDR3 totals 12 residues. Germline-derived CDR1 and CDR2 are KGHSH and LQKENI. CDR3 loop: CATGAAHYEQYF. For the CDR3, the DNA is TGTGCGACCGGGGCAGCCCACTACGAGCAGTACTTC. Together with reference TRBV18 and TRBJ2-7, the CDR3 gives the full variable domain: NAGVMQNPRHLVRRRGQEARLRCSPMKGHSHVYWYRQLPEEGLKFMVYLQKENIIDESGMPKERFSAEFPKEGPSILRIQQVVRGDSAAYFCATGAAHYEQYFGPGTRLTVT.